This TCR beta chain derives from a study of blood T cell repertoires in COVID-19. Study background: Some COVID-19 samples were acute and others convalescent; all came from the United States, Italy and Spain. Sample material is recorded as cDNA or gDNA derived from T cells, B-cell-depleted T cells, or PBMCs.

Original methodology: By means of reference gene primer amplification, nucleated cell counts were estimated. This table comes from immunoSEQ multiplex PCR, and its TCRdb copy is limited to in-frame clones, with some not included. D and trimming were read from the DNA, whereas the V and J calls and clone size are those reported in that table. The table records under 200,000 clones, 86% of them present only once. Sequencing input: peripheral blood. The receptor's source is a man between 60 and 75 years old with acute or convalescent COVID-19.

The CDR3 loop is CASSPENYGYTF. The DNA of the CDR3 is TGTGCCAGCAGTCCAGAAAACTATGGCTACACCTTC. The genes are TRBV7-9 and TRBJ1-2; D is unresolved. V lost 6 bases, J lost 2 bases, and 7 bases lay in between. The CDR3 has 12 residues. Germline V gene sequence: CDR1 SEHNR, CDR2 FQNEAQ (reference sequence).